The clone carrying this T cell receptor (beta chain) has more than one count but fewer than ten. TCRdb analysed the 5' RACE reads with MiXCR anew, one entry per CDR3 protein. Among roughly 350,000 distinct CDR3 sequences listed, approximately 13% were seen once. The sample is drawn from a study of identical twins. Looked up from germline, CDR1 is SGHKS and CDR2 is YYEKEE (reference sequence). The V and J ends lost 4 bases and 5 bases respectively, with 13 bases between them. The CDR3 is 13 amino acids. Only healthy Caucasians were included as donors. Separately, the same data were catalogued under a study of yellow fever vaccine responses in identical twins.

This chain links TRBV5-5 with TRBJ2-7, with D uncertain. The sample consisted of CD8+ T cells sorted from blood. This clonotype was sampled from a woman aged 18-29 years in good health. This chain's CDR3 is CASSPSDFHEQYF. The CDR3 region has the DNA TGTGCCAGCAGCCCGTCGGATTTCCACGAGCAGTACTTC.